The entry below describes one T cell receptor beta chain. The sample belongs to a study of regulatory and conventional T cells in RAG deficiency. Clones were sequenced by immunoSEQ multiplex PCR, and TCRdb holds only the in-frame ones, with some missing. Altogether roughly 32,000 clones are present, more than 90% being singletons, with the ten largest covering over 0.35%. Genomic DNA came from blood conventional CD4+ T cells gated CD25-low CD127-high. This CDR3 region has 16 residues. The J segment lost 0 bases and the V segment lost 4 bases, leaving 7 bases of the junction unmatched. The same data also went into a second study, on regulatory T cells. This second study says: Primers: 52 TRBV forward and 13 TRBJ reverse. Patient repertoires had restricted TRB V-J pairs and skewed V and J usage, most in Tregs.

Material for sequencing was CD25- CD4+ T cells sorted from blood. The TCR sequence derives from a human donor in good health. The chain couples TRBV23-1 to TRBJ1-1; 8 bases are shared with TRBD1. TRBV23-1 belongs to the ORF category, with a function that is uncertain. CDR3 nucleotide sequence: TGCGCCAGCAGTCGTTACAGGGGGATCGTGAACACTGAAGCTTTCTTT. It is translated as CASSRYRGIVNTEAFF.